This note documents a single TCR beta chain sequence. Its antigen remains unknown. CDR1 and CDR2 from the germline V gene are SGHAT and FQDESV (reference sequence). Trimming took off 8 bases at V and 0 bases at J, with 14 bases between the two ends. The CDR3 has 14 amino acids. Terminally differentiated effector memory CD45RA+ cells were excluded from the naive CD8 cells, which were CD45RO-negative and positively selected for CCR7. The data were obtained in a study of shared clonotypes between healthy human individuals. Libraries were prepared by immunoSEQ multiplex PCR; TCRdb keeps only in-frame clonotypes and omits some of them. The repertoire has around 600,000 clones, about 95% of them found once; the top ten carry approximately 0.12%. Notes on the study in general: Unshared clonotypes carried lower generation probabilities than those common to all four donors. Around 5% was the fraction of naive CD4 clonotypes found shared across several donors.

The genes are TRBV11-1 and TRBJ2-7, with D possibly matching TRBD2 (5 bases). Sequences were obtained from naive CD8+ T cells sorted from blood. The receptor was derived from a woman under 40 in good health. CDR3 residues: CASAVLGSSYEQYF. Written as DNA, the CDR3 is TGTGCCAGCGCCGTTCTGGGGAGCTCCTACGAGCAGTACTTC.